This TCR beta chain stems from a study of T-cell reconstitution after alpha-beta-depleted transplantation in children. Study-level results: About two months after transplant, alpha-beta T cells reportedly came from several hundred expanded graft clones. For some patients, TCRbeta diversity was high at day 60 because of recipient T cells and thymic progenitors that survived.

Comments on this clonotype: What it binds is not known.

A library of TCRbeta sequences, prepared with unique molecular identifiers, was generated. TCRdb independently ran MiXCR on the PCR reads; one entry per CDR3 protein. Among some 440,000 distinct CDR3 sequences listed, roughly 15% were seen once. V shed 4 bases and J shed 5 bases, with 18 bases lying between them. The CDR3 runs 15 residues. Germline V lookup: CDR1 SGDLS, CDR2 YYNGEE. The source was PBMCs, mostly from graft donor cells, collected 360 days after TCRalphabeta/CD19-depleted stem cell transplant. This rearrangement joins TRBV9 to TRBJ2-5; D is unclear. This clonotype was sampled from a boy younger than two who had a stem cell transplant for Wiskott-Aldrich syndrome, so the T cells may come from the graft donor. The CDR3 DNA is TGTGCCAGCAGCCTATCTTCTGGGGAATGGGAGACCCAGTACTTC. This gives the protein CASSLSSGEWETQYF.